This T cell receptor (beta chain) is drawn from a study of blood T cell repertoires in COVID-19. The table came from immunoSEQ multiplex PCR; TCRdb's copy has only in-frame clones and leaves some out. This table holds 320,000 or so clones, under 90% found once. This clone showed up just once. V was shortened by 1 base and J by 6 bases, with 18 bases between the two germline ends. This CDR3 is built from 17 residues. Germline CDR1 LNHDA, CDR2 SQIVND (reference sequence). The sequenced sample was PBMCs or T cells enriched from blood (not recorded which). The clonotype was recovered from a man aged 60 to 75 who had recovered from COVID-19. V usage is TRBV19 and J usage is TRBJ2-2; the D gene is possibly TRBD2 (5 bases). CDR3 loop: CASSIVNLAKISGELFF. In DNA form, the CDR3 reads TGTGCCAGTAGTATAGTTAACCTAGCTAAGATATCCGGGGAGCTGTTTTTT.